The rows below give T cell receptor beta chains drawn from one sample of a study of shared T cell receptors in the human thymus. TCRdb's table, derived via immunoSEQ multiplex PCR, lists solely in-frame clones and lacks some. The sample lists 500,000 to 550,000 clones, around 82% occurring once. These same data were also listed under a study on human thymus T cells.

The sample consisted of thymocytes. The receptors originated from a boy under three years old with a congenital heart defect. Both conserved end residues are part of each CDR3. D genes are given only for firm matches. A row's size may be missing; if present it is once, few, many or a size class.

D gene: TRBD2; J gene: TRBJ2-3; clone size: .; V gene: TRBV30; CDR3 DNA: TGTGCCTGGACCCATAGGACTAGCGGGAGGAGGGGGAGCACAGATACGCAGTATTTT; CDR3 protein: CAWTHRTSGRRGSTDTQYF
D gene: .; J gene: TRBJ2-1; clone size: .; V gene: TRBV28; CDR3 DNA: TGTGCCAGCAGTTTACAGGGCCCCTACAATGAGCAGTTCTTC; CDR3 protein: CASSLQGPYNEQFF
D gene: .; J gene: TRBJ2-7; clone size: few; V gene: TRBV27; CDR3 DNA: TGTGCCACGCGGGGCTTAAGCTCCTACGAGCAGTACTTC; CDR3 protein: CATRGLSSYEQYF
D gene: TRBD1; J gene: TRBJ1-1; clone size: .; V gene: TRBV27; CDR3 DNA: TGTGCCAGCAGTACGGGACAGGGGGGCACTGAAGCTTTCTTT; CDR3 protein: CASSTGQGGTEAFF
D gene: TRBD2; J gene: TRBJ2-3; clone size: few; V gene: TRBV7-6; CDR3 DNA: TGTGCCAGCAGCTTTAGCGGGAGGGCTGGCACAGATACGCAGTATTTT; CDR3 protein: CASSFSGRAGTDTQYF
D gene: TRBD1; J gene: TRBJ2-1; clone size: .; V gene: TRBV13; CDR3 DNA: TGTGCCAGCAGCTTACGACAGGGAAGCTACAATGAGCAGTTCTTC; CDR3 protein: CASSLRQGSYNEQFF
D gene: TRBD2; J gene: TRBJ2-5; clone size: .; V gene: TRBV2; CDR3 DNA: TGTGCCAGCAGTGAAATAACAGGGGCTAGCGGGAGATGGGGCCAAGAGACCCAGTACTTC; CDR3 protein: CASSEITGASGRWGQETQYF
D gene: .; J gene: TRBJ2-7; clone size: .; V gene: TRBV28; CDR3 DNA: TGTGCCTGGGGCGGTTCCTACGAGCAGTACTTC; CDR3 protein: CAWGGSYEQYF
D gene: .; J gene: TRBJ2-1; clone size: .; V gene: TRBV6-6; CDR3 DNA: TGTGCCAGCAGCGGCGGCTACAATGAGCAGTTCTTC; CDR3 protein: CASSGGYNEQFF
D gene: TRBD2; J gene: TRBJ2-2; clone size: .; V gene: TRBV5-1; CDR3 DNA: TGCGCCAGCAGCTTGGTGGGGCTAGCGGGAGATCAAGCCGGGGAGCTGTTTTTT; CDR3 protein: CASSLVGLAGDQAGELFF
D gene: .; J gene: TRBJ2-3; clone size: .; V gene: TRBV4-1; CDR3 DNA: TGCGCCAGCAGCCAACTGCTGAGCGGGCCTCCCCTCACAGATACGCAGTATTTT; CDR3 protein: CASSQLLSGPPLTDTQYF
D gene: TRBD1; J gene: TRBJ1-1; clone size: few; V gene: TRBV5-4; CDR3 DNA: TGTGCCAGCAGCTTGCGACAGGGAATGGGGATGAACACTGAAGCTTTCTTT; CDR3 protein: CASSLRQGMGMNTEAFF
D gene: .; J gene: TRBJ2-2; clone size: .; V gene: TRBV6-5; CDR3 DNA: TGTGCCAGCAGACGCGAGCCCGGGGAGCTGTTTTTT; CDR3 protein: CASRREPGELFF
D gene: TRBD1; J gene: TRBJ1-1; clone size: .; V gene: TRBV28; CDR3 DNA: TGTGCCAGCAGTGGACAGGGGGCGACCACTGAAGCTTTCTTT; CDR3 protein: CASSGQGATTEAFF
D gene: .; J gene: TRBJ2-1; clone size: .; V gene: TRBV28; CDR3 DNA: TGTGCCAGCAGTTTAACGGCGTTTAGGAGCTCCTACAATGAGCAGTTCTTC; CDR3 protein: CASSLTAFRSSYNEQFF
D gene: TRBD2; J gene: TRBJ2-3; clone size: .; V gene: TRBV28; CDR3 DNA: TGTGCCAGCAGGGGGGGGGATACGCAGTATTTT; CDR3 protein: CASRGGDTQYF
D gene: .; J gene: TRBJ1-1; clone size: .; V gene: TRBV7-4; CDR3 DNA: TGTGCCAGCAGCTTACCCCGGGGTGAGACCCTGAACACTGAAGCTTTCTTT; CDR3 protein: CASSLPRGETLNTEAFF
D gene: .; J gene: TRBJ2-1; clone size: .; V gene: TRBV4-3; CDR3 DNA: TGCGCCAGCAGCCAAGCCGGATTACAGGGAATTGGCTCCTACAATGAGCAGTTCTTC; CDR3 protein: CASSQAGLQGIGSYNEQFF
D gene: .; J gene: TRBJ1-2; clone size: .; V gene: TRBV27; CDR3 DNA: TGTGCCAGCAGTTTATCCGACAGATATGGCTACACCTTC; CDR3 protein: CASSLSDRYGYTF
D gene: TRBD1; J gene: TRBJ2-7; clone size: once; V gene: TRBV11-3; CDR3 DNA: TGTGCCAGCAGCCCACGAAGGACAGGACCTTACGAGCAGTACTTC; CDR3 protein: CASSPRRTGPYEQYF
D gene: .; J gene: TRBJ2-6; clone size: few; V gene: TRBV5-4; CDR3 DNA: TGTGCCAGTTGGACTTCTGGGGCCAACGTCCTGACTTTC; CDR3 protein: CASWTSGANVLTF
D gene: .; J gene: TRBJ2-7; clone size: .; V gene: TRBV18; CDR3 DNA: TGTGCCAGCTCCCTTGGGAAGACAGGCGCTCCCTACGAGCAGTACTTC; CDR3 protein: CASSLGKTGAPYEQYF